This passage covers 2 T cell receptor beta chains from one sample sequenced in a study of spatial heterogeneity in lung cancer. Each CDR3 protein is one row after TCRdb ran MiXCR on the 5' RACE reads. Among about 27,000 distinct CDR3 sequences listed, less than 6.5% were seen once. The time point denotes: blood at routine non-recurrence follow-up after resection. The sequencing here drew on PBMCs, taken at follow-up. Receptors originate from a female donor with early-stage non-small cell lung cancer.

The V call is TRBV12-3 or TRBV12-4, the J call TRBJ1-3; weak D call: TRBD1 (5 bases). The V and J ends lost 5 bases and 0 bases respectively, with 8 bases between them. CDR3 length: 14 amino acids. CDR3 residues: CASSDSGSGNTIYF. CDR3 DNA: TGTGCCAGCAGTGACAGCGGCTCTGGAAACACCATATATTTT.

This clonotype was counted ten times or more. The chain uses TRBV4-1 and TRBJ2-3; perhaps TRBD2 as D (5 bases). Germline CDR1 MGHRA, CDR2 YSYEKL. The CDR3 is 16 amino acids. The V end was cut by 0 bases, the J end by 0 bases, with 10 bases between. The CDR3 region has the DNA TGCGCCAGCAGCCAAGACAATAGCGATAGCACAGATACGCAGTATTTT. This translates into CASSQDNSDSTDTQYF.